The entry below gives a single TCR beta chain sequence along with its context. The sample originates from a study of blood T cell repertoires in COVID-19. The overall study: Samples taken during acute and convalescent COVID-19 were collected in the United States, Italy and Spain. The cDNA or gDNA used as material had been derived from T cells, B-cell-depleted T cells, or PBMCs.

V lost 7 bases to trimming and J lost 5 bases, with 18 bases between them. In germline, CDR1 is MNHEY, CDR2 SMNVEV (reference sequence). The CDR3 spans 15 residues. Original analysis: Estimation of nucleated cell counts relied on the amplification of reference gene primers. Clones were read by immunoSEQ multiplex PCR, and TCRdb kept only the in-frame ones, dropping some. The V and J calls and clone size are taken from that table; D and trimming were inferred from the DNA. The data contain roughly 57,000 clones, about 93% of them singletons. The sequence derives from a man older than 75 with acute or convalescent COVID-19. The chain is built from TRBV27 and TRBJ2-1; D may be TRBD2 (6 bases). Sample: peripheral blood. The CDR3 loop is CASMRAGILNNEQFF. The CDR3 nucleotides are TGTGCCAGCATGCGAGCGGGCATACTAAACAATGAGCAGTTCTTC.